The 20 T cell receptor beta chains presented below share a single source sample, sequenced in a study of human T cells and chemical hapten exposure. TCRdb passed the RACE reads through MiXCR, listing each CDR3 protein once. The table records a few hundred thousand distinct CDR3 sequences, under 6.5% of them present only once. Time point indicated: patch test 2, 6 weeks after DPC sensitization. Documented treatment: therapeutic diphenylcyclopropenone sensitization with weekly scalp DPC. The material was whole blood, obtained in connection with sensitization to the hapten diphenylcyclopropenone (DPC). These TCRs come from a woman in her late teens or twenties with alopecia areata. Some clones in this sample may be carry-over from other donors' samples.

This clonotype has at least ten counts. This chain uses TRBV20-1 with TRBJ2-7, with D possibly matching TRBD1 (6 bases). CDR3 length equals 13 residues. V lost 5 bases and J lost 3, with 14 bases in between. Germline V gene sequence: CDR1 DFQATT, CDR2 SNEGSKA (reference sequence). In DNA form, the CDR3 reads TGCAGTGCTTTCTCGGGACAACACTACGAGCAGTACTTC. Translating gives CSAFSGQHYEQYF.

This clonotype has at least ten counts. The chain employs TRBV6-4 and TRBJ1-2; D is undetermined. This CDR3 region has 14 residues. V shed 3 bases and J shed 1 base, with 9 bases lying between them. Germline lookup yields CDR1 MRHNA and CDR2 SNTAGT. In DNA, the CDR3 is TGTGCCAGCAGTGAGATCCCTGGTAACTATGGCTACACCTTC. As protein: CASSEIPGNYGYTF.

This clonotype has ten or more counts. The CDR3 DNA reads TGTGCCAGCAGCGCCAGCATGCAAACTGAAGCTTTCTTT. This encodes CASSASMQTEAFF. The chain has TRBV9 and TRBJ1-1; D remains ambiguous. CDR1 SGDLS and CDR2 YYNGEE come from the germline V gene. V dropped 3 bases and J dropped 5 bases, with 11 bases sitting between them. The CDR3 covers 13 residues. Complete variable domain (other parts from reference TRBV9 and TRBJ1-1): DSGVTQTPKHLITATGQRVTLRCSPRSGDLSVYWYQQSLDQGLQFLIQYYNGEERAKGNILERFSAQQFPDLHSELNLSSLELGDSALYFCASSASMQTEAFFGQGTRLTVV.

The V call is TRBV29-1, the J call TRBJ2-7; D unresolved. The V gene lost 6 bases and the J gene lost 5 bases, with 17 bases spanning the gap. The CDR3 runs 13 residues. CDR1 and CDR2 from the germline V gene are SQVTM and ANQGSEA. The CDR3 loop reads CSVYSGLGNEQYF. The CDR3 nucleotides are TGCAGCGTCTACTCGGGCTTAGGGAACGAGCAGTACTTC.

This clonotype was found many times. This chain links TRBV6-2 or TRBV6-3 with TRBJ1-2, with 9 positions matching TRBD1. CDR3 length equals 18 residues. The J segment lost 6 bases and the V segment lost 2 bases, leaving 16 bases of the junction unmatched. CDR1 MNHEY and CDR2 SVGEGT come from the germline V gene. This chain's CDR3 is CASSYIPSTGQGRNGYTF. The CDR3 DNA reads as TGTGCCAGCAGTTACATACCCTCCACCGGACAGGGGAGGAATGGCTACACCTTC.

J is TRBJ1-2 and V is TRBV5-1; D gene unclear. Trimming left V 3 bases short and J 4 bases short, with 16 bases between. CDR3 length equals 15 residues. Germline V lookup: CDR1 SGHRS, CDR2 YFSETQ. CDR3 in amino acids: CASSSLSRFGYGYTF. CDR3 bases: TGCGCCAGCAGCTCGCTCTCTCGGTTCGGCTATGGCTACACCTTC.

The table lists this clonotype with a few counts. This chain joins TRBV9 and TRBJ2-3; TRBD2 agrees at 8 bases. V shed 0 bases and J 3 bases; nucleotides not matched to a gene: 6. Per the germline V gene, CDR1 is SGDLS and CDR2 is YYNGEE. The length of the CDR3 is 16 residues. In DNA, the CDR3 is TGTGCCAGCAGCGTAGATACTAGCGGAGCGACAGATACGCAGTATTTT. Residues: CASSVDTSGATDTQYF.

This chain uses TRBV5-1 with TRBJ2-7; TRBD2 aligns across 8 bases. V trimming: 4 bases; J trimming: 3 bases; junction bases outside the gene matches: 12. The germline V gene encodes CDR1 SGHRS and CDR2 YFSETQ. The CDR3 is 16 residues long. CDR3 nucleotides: TGCGCCAGCAGCGCGGGGGGCGTCGGCCCGGTCTACGAGCAGTACTTC. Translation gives CASSAGGVGPVYEQYF.

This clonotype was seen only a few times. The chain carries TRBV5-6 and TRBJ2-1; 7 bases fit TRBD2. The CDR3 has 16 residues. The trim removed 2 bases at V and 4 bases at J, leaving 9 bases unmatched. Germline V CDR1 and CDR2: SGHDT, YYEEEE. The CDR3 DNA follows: TGTGCCAGCAGCTTTGCCACCAGCGGGGCTTACAATGAGCAGTTCTTC. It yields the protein CASSFATSGAYNEQFF.

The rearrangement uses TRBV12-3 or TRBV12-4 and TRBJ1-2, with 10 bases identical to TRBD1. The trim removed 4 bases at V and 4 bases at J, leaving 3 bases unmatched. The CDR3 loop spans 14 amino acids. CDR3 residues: CASSSRTGGYGYTF. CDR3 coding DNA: TGTGCCAGCAGTTCTAGGACAGGGGGCTATGGCTACACCTTC.

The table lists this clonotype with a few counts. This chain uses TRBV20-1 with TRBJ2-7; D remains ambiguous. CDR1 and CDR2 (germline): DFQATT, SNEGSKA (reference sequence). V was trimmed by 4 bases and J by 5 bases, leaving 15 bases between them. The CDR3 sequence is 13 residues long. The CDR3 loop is CSANGRIQNEQYF. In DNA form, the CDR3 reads TGCAGTGCTAACGGACGGATCCAGAACGAGCAGTACTTC.

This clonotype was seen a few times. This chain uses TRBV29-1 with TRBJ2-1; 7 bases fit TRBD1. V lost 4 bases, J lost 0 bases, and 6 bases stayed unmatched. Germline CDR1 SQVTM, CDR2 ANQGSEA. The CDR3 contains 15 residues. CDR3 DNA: TGCAGCGTTGGAAGGGGACAGCGCTCCTACAATGAGCAGTTCTTC. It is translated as CSVGRGQRSYNEQFF.

The CDR3 DNA follows: TGTGCCAGCTCACCTGGGACAGGGGTCACTGAAGCTTTCTTT. Protein: CASSPGTGVTEAFF. The rearrangement uses TRBV18 and TRBJ1-1; 10 bases line up with TRBD1. J was trimmed by 4 bases and V by 3 bases; bases with no gene match: 2. CDR1 and CDR2 (germline): KGHSH, LQKENI. The CDR3 runs to 14 residues.

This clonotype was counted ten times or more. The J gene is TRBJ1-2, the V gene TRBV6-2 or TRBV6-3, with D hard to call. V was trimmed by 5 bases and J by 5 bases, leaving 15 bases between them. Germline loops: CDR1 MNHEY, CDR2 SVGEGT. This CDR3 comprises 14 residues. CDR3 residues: CASSPPARGYGYTF. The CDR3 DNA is TGTGCCAGCAGTCCCCCAGCTCGAGGATATGGCTACACCTTC.

The CDR3 protein is CASSHPKGQSNTGELFF. The CDR3 nucleotides read TGTGCCAGCAGCCATCCTAAGGGGCAGTCGAACACCGGGGAGCTGTTTTTT. The chain has TRBV14 and TRBJ2-2; D is perhaps TRBD1 (5 bases). Germline V gene sequence: CDR1 SGHDN, CDR2 FVKESK. The CDR3 has 17 residues. V shed 3 bases and J shed 0 bases, with 14 bases lying between them.

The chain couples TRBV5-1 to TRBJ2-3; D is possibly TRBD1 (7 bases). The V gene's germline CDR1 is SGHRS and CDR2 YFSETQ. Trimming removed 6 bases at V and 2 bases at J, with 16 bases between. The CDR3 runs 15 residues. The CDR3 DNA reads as TGCGCCAGCATTCGTGGAGGGACAGACACAGATACGCAGTATTTT. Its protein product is CASIRGGTDTDTQYF.

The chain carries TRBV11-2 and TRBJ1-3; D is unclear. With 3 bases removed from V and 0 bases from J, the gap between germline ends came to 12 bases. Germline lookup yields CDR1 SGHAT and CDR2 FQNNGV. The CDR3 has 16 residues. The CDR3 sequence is CASSFLFGGSGNTIYF. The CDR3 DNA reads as TGTGCCAGCAGCTTCCTCTTCGGAGGCTCTGGAAACACCATATATTTT. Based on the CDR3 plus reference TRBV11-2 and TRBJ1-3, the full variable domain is EAGVAQSPRYKIIEKRQSVAFWCNPISGHATLYWYQQILGQGPKLLIQFQNNGVVDDSQLPKDRFSAERLKGVDSTLKIQPAKLEDSAVYLCASSFLFGGSGNTIYFGEGSWLTVV.

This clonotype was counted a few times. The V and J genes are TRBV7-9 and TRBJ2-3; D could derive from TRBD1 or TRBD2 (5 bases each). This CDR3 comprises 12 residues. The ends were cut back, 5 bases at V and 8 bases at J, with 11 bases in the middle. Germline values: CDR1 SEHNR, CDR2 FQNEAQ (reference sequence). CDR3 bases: TGTGCCAGCAGCCCCGAGGGGCCTACGCAGTATTTT. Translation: CASSPEGPTQYF.

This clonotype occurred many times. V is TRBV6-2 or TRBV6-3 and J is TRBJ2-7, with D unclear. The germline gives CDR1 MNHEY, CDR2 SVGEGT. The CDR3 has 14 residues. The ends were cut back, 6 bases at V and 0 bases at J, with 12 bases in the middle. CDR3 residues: CASSSDTSSYEQYF. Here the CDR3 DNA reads TGTGCCAGCAGCTCCGATACGAGCTCCTACGAGCAGTACTTC.

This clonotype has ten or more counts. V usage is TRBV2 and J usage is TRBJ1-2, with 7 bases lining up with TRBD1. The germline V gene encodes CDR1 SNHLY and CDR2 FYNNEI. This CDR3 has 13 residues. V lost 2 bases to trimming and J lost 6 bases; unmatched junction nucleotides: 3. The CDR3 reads CASSENRGDGYTF. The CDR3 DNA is TGTGCCAGCAGTGAAAACAGGGGAGATGGCTACACCTTC.